This entry lists 21 T cell receptor beta chains sequenced from one sample in a study of a mutant IDH1 vaccine in newly diagnosed glioma. Libraries were prepared by immunoSEQ multiplex PCR; TCRdb keeps only in-frame clonotypes and omits some of them. The table includes over 80,000 clones, 70% to 90% detected once. Time point: baseline, week 1 (first vaccination visit). Treatment reported: pre-vaccination baseline after standard-of-care therapy. The sample was PBMCs, taken from a glioma patient treated with radiotherapy, temozolomide or both. Receptors originate from a woman in her forties or fifties with glioma.

The chain combines TRBV7-3 with TRBJ1-1, with D perhaps TRBD1 (5 bases). Trimming took off 5 bases at V and 1 base at J, with 11 bases between the two ends. The CDR3 is 14 amino acids. CDR1 and CDR2 from the germline V gene are SGHTA and FQGTGA. The CDR3 bases are TGTGCCAGCAGCCGTCGGGACGGGAACACTGAAGCTTTCTTT. Translation: CASSRRDGNTEAFF.

As DNA, the CDR3 is TGTGCCAGCAGTTACTCGTACAGGGTCAGCTATGGCTACACCTTC. Translated: CASSYSYRVSYGYTF. The chain is built from TRBV6-5 and TRBJ1-2; tentative D call: TRBD1 (6 bases). CDR3 size: 15 residues. In germline, CDR1 is MNHEY, CDR2 SVGAGI. V was pared by 0 bases and J by 4 bases, with 12 bases between.

Points on this clone: Distinct nucleotide sequences in the sample also encode this CDR3. The chain employs TRBV19 and TRBJ2-5; D uncertain. Trimming stripped 5 bases from V and 9 bases from J, with 19 bases between. The germline CDR1 and CDR2 sequences are LNHDA and SQIVND (reference sequence). CDR3 length: 14 residues. The CDR3 region is CASSLAGDREAQYF. As DNA, the CDR3 is TGTGCCAGTAGTCTGGCAGGAGATCGAGAAGCCCAGTACTTC.

The J gene is TRBJ2-7, the V gene TRBV7-9, with TRBD1 matching 7 bases. Trimming took 6 bases from V and 7 from J; bases not matched to a gene: 15. The germline V gene encodes CDR1 SEHNR and CDR2 FQNEAQ (reference sequence). The CDR3 extends over 15 amino acids. Here the CDR3 reads CASSSFRDRGPEQYF. The CDR3 region has the DNA TGTGCCAGCAGTAGTTTCCGGGACAGAGGACCGGAGCAGTACTTC. Full variable domain (remainder filled in from reference TRBV7-9 and TRBJ2-7): DTGVSQNPRHKITKRGQNVTFRCDPISEHNRLYWYRQTLGQGPEFLTYFQNEAQLEKSRLLSDRFSAERPKGSFSTLEIQRTEQGDSAMYLCASSSFRDRGPEQYFGPGTRLTVT.

The rearrangement uses TRBV27 and TRBJ2-2, with 13 positions matching TRBD2. Germline CDR1 MNHEY, CDR2 SMNVEV (reference sequence). The CDR3 sequence is 24 residues long. Trimming took 5 bases from V and 0 from J; bases not matched to a gene: 24. The CDR3 reads CASSLPWTGSSTSGRFANTGELFF. The CDR3 bases are TGTGCCAGCAGTCTCCCCTGGACAGGGTCTTCGACTAGCGGGAGGTTCGCGAACACCGGGGAGCTGTTTTTT.

This chain connects TRBV15 to TRBJ1-5; no firm D call. Trimming took off 2 bases at V and 1 base at J, with 6 bases between the two ends. Germline V gene sequence: CDR1 LNHNV, CDR2 YYDKDF (reference sequence). The CDR3 runs 14 residues. CDR3 residues: CATSRYPSNQPQHF. As DNA, the CDR3 is TGTGCCACCAGCAGATATCCAAGCAATCAGCCCCAGCATTTT.

J is TRBJ1-4 and V is TRBV29-1, with D uncertain. Trimming removed 7 bases at V and 8 bases at J, with 14 bases between. This CDR3 contains 12 residues. Germline loops: CDR1 SQVTM, CDR2 ANQGSEA. CDR3 sequence reads: CSAIGGREKLFF. In nucleotides, the CDR3 is TGCAGCGCAATAGGAGGCAGGGAAAAACTGTTTTTT.

The chain joins TRBV28 to TRBJ1-6; D may be TRBD1 (5 bases). Trimming took 0 bases from V and 9 from J, leaving 18 bases between them. Germline-derived CDR1 and CDR2 are MDHEN and SYDVKM. CDR3 length equals 17 residues. CDR3 in amino acids: CASSLWARGLESSPLHF. CDR3 bases: TGTGCCAGCAGTTTATGGGCGCGGGGCTTAGAAAGTTCACCCCTCCACTTT.

V and J are TRBV28 and TRBJ2-7; D remains unclear. The V gene's germline CDR1 is MDHEN and CDR2 SYDVKM. CDR3 length: 13 residues. V was trimmed by 3 bases and J by 6 bases, leaving 12 bases between them. The CDR3 DNA reads TGTGCCAGCAGTTTGATCGGCGAACGCGAGCAGTACTTC. Its translation is CASSLIGEREQYF.

This chain uses TRBV10-3 with TRBJ1-4, with D possibly matching TRBD1 (5 bases). Trimming took 7 bases from V and 5 from J, leaving 17 bases between them. In germline, CDR1 is ENHRY, CDR2 SYGVKD. The CDR3 runs 15 residues. CDR3 sequence reads: CAIKKGGDVNEKLFF. CDR3 DNA: TGTGCCATCAAAAAAGGAGGGGACGTCAATGAAAAACTGTTTTTT.

CDR3 sequence: CASRRDRPNQPQHF. The CDR3 DNA is TGCGCCAGCAGGAGGGACAGGCCAAATCAGCCCCAGCATTTT. The genes are TRBV5-1 and TRBJ1-5, with 8 nucleotides matching TRBD1. After removal of 5 bases from V and 4 bases from J, the junction contained 5 bases not matched to a gene. Germline V gene data show CDR1 as SGHRS and CDR2 as YFSETQ. The CDR3 has 14 residues.

The sample holds one count of this clone. The chain joins TRBV5-1 to TRBJ2-7, with TRBD1 matching over 7 bases. J lost 2 bases, V lost 3 bases, and 11 bases had no gene match. Germline CDR1 is SGHRS and CDR2 is YFSETQ. This CDR3 spans 16 amino acids. The CDR3 protein is CASSSSSGTATYEQYF. CDR3 nucleotide sequence: TGCGCCAGCAGCTCGTCCTCCGGGACAGCTACCTACGAGCAGTACTTC.

The rearrangement links TRBV5-6 to TRBJ1-1; D not certain. The CDR3 sequence is 14 residues long. Germline CDR1 and CDR2: SGHDT and YYEEEE. Trimming removed 2 bases at V and 1 base at J, with 9 bases between. The CDR3 reads CASSLRDWNTEAFF. As DNA, the CDR3 is TGTGCCAGCAGCTTAAGGGATTGGAACACTGAAGCTTTCTTT.

The J gene is TRBJ1-1, the V gene TRBV18; 9 bases are shared with TRBD1. CDR1 and CDR2 from the germline V gene are KGHSH and LQKENI. The CDR3 extends over 15 amino acids. The V gene end was trimmed by 2 bases and the J gene end by 1 base; junction bases not matched to a gene: 2. CDR3 sequence reads: CASSPGQGSNTEAFF. As DNA, the CDR3 is TGTGCCAGCTCACCAGGACAGGGGTCGAACACTGAAGCTTTCTTT.

J is TRBJ2-5 and V is TRBV30, with 10 bases matching TRBD1. Per germline, CDR1 GTSNPN and CDR2 SVGIG (reference sequence). V lost 5 bases, J lost 5 bases, and 14 bases stayed unmatched. CDR3 size: 16 residues. The CDR3 nucleotides are TGTGCCTGGGTTGTCGGGTTGACAGGGGGCGGGGAGACCCAGTACTTC. It specifies CAWVVGLTGGGETQYF.

This clone appeared a few times. V usage is TRBV30 and J usage is TRBJ2-1; no reliable D call. The germline CDR1 and CDR2 sequences are GTSNPN and SVGIG (reference sequence). The V gene lost 5 bases and the J gene lost 8 bases, with 16 bases spanning the gap. The CDR3 is 13 residues long. CDR3 sequence reads: CAWEGPSGDEQFF. The CDR3, as DNA: TGTGCCTGGGAAGGGCCCTCAGGCGATGAGCAGTTCTTC.

This rearrangement joins TRBV20-1 to TRBJ1-2, with D unresolved. The germline V gene has CDR1 DFQATT and CDR2 SNEGSKA (reference sequence). This CDR3 is built from 11 residues. Trimming left V 1 base short and J 6 bases short, with 6 bases between. CDR3 DNA: TGCAGTGCTAGAGGTTGGGATGGCTACACCTTC. Translation gives CSARGWDGYTF.

The chain uses TRBV18 and TRBJ2-1; D call uncertain. Germline V gene sequence: CDR1 KGHSH, CDR2 LQKENI. Trimming removed 2 bases from V and 1 base from J, with 9 bases in between. The CDR3 totals 15 residues. Written as DNA, the CDR3 is TGTGCCAGCTCACCAACGACCGCTTCCTACAATGAGCAGTTCTTC. It codes for CASSPTTASYNEQFF.

This chain joins TRBV7-8 and TRBJ2-7; 12 bases align to TRBD2. Germline V gene lookup returns CDR1 SGHVS and CDR2 FQNEAQ. Losses at the gene ends were 1 base for V and 5 bases for J; bases not matched to a gene: 6. The CDR3 runs to 16 residues. The CDR3 spells CASSLVLAGGPHEQYF. CDR3 nucleotides: TGTGCCAGCAGCTTAGTTCTAGCGGGAGGGCCGCACGAGCAGTACTTC.

The rearrangement uses TRBV27 and TRBJ2-1; 11 bases agree with TRBD2. The germline V gene has CDR1 MNHEY and CDR2 SMNVEV (reference sequence). The CDR3 consists of 15 residues. V gave up 8 bases and J gave up 1 base; unmatched junction bases: 4. The CDR3 DNA follows: TGTGCCAGCCAACTAGCGGGAGATTCCTACAATGAGCAGTTCTTC. This sequence encodes CASQLAGDSYNEQFF.

The gene calls are TRBV7-9 and TRBJ2-7; 8 bases align to TRBD1. This CDR3 has 16 residues. The germline V gene has CDR1 SEHNR and CDR2 FQNEAQ (reference sequence). Trimming removed 5 bases from V and 2 bases from J; junction bases left unmatched: 11. In DNA form, the CDR3 reads TGTGCCAGCAGCCCCAAGGTGGACAGGGTAACCTACGAGCAGTACTTC. Its translation: CASSPKVDRVTYEQYF.